This T cell receptor (beta chain) was observed in a study of human T cells and chemical hapten exposure. This clonotype was picked up a small number of times. Trimming took 2 bases from V and 0 from J; bases not matched to a gene: 6. Looked up from germline, CDR1 is MNHEY and CDR2 is SMNVEV (reference sequence). The CDR3 loop spans 17 amino acids. MiXCR, run by TCRdb on the RACE reads, gives a single entry per CDR3 protein. The data contain approximately 350,000 distinct CDR3 sequences, about 6.9% of them singletons. The time point was: patch test 2, 6 weeks after DPC sensitization. Treatment defined: therapeutic diphenylcyclopropenone sensitization with weekly scalp DPC.

The clonotype was recovered from a woman aged 18-29 years with alopecia areata. Some clones in this sample may be carry-over from other donors' samples. The chain joins TRBV27 to TRBJ2-2; 7 bases are shared with TRBD1. The sequenced sample was whole blood, obtained in connection with sensitization to the hapten diphenylcyclopropenone (DPC). CDR3 residues: CASSLGRGGANTGELFF. CDR3 in DNA: TGTGCCAGCAGTTTAGGGAGAGGGGGCGCGAACACCGGGGAGCTGTTTTTT.